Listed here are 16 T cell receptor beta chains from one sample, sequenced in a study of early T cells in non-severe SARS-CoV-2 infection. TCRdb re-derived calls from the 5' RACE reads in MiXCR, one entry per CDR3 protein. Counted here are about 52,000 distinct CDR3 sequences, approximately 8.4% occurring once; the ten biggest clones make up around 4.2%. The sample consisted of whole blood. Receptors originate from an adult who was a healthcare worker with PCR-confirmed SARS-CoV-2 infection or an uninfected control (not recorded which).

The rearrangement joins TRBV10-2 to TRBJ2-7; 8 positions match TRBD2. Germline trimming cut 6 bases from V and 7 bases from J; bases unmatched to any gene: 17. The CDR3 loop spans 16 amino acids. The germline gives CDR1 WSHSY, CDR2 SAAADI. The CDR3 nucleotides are TGCGCCAGCAGGGCGGCCGAGCGGGGGTATGCTGGGGAGCAGTACTTC. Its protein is CASRAAERGYAGEQYF.

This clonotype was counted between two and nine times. CDR3: CASSHPGDTDTQYF. The CDR3 nucleotides are TGCGCCAGCAGCCACCCCGGGGACACAGATACGCAGTATTTT. The chain joins TRBV4-1 to TRBJ2-3; weak D call: TRBD2 (5 bases). Trimming removed 3 bases at V and 2 bases at J, with 9 bases between. Per the germline V gene, CDR1 is MGHRA and CDR2 is YSYEKL. This CDR3 contains 14 residues.

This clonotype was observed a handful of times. The CDR3, as DNA: TGTGCCAGTAGCAGTTTACAAGATACGCAGTATTTT. This gives the protein CASSSLQDTQYF. V usage is TRBV28 and J usage is TRBJ2-3, with D unclear. Germline V gives CDR1 MDHEN, CDR2 SYDVKM. The CDR3 totals 12 residues. V was cut by 9 bases and J by 5 bases, with 12 bases left in between.

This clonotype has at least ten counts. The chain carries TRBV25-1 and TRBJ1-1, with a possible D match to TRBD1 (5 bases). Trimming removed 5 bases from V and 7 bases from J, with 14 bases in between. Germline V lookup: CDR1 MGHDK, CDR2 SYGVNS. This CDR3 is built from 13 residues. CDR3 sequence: CASSTQGVNEAFF. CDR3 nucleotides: TGTGCCAGCAGTACCCAGGGAGTAAATGAAGCTTTCTTT.

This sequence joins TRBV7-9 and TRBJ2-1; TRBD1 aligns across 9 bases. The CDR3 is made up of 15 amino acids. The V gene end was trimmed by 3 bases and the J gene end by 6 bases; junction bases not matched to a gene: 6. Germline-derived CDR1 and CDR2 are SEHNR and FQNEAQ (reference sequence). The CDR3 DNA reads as TGTGCCAGCAGCTTGACGGGACAGGGCGGCAATGAGCAGTTCTTC. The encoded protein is CASSLTGQGGNEQFF.

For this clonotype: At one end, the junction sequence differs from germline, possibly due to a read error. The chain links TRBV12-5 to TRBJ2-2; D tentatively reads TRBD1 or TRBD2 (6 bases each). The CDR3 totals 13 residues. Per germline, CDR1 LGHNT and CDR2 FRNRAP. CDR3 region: CASGLPGARELSF. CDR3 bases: TGTGCTAGTGGTTTGCCGGGGGCCAGGGAGCTGTCTTTT.

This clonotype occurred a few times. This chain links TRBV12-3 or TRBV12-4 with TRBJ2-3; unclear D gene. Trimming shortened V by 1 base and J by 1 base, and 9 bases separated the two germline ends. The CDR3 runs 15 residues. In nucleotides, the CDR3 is TGTGCCAGCAGTTTAGTGAGACTCCGCACAGATACGCAGTATTTT. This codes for CASSLVRLRTDTQYF.

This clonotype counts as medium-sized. The CDR3 sequence is CASSLSREPYNEQFF. DNA of the CDR3: TGTGCCAGCAGCTTATCACGAGAACCCTACAATGAGCAGTTCTTC. This chain connects TRBV7-2 to TRBJ2-1; D call uncertain. The CDR3 totals 15 residues. Between the trimmed V and J ends, which lost 2 bases and 2 bases, there was a span of 10 bases. CDR1 and CDR2 from the germline V gene are SGHTA and FQGNSA.

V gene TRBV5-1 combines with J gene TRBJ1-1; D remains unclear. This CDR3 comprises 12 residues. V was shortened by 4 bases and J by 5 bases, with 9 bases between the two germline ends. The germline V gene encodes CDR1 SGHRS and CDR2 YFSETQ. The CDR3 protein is CASSLGRTEAFF. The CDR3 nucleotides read TGCGCCAGCAGCCTGGGGAGGACTGAAGCTTTCTTT. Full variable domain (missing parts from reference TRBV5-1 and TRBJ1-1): KAGVTQTPRYLIKTRGQQVTLSCSPISGHRSVSWYQQTPGQGLQFLFEYFSETQRNKGNFPGRFSGRQFSNSRSEMNVSTLELGDSALYLCASSLGRTEAFFGQGTRLTVV.

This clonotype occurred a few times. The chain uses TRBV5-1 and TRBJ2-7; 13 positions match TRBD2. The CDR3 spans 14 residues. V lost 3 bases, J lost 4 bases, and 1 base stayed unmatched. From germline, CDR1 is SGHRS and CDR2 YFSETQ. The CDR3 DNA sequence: TGCGCCAGCAGCTGGACTAGCGGGGGATACGAGCAGTACTTC. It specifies CASSWTSGGYEQYF.

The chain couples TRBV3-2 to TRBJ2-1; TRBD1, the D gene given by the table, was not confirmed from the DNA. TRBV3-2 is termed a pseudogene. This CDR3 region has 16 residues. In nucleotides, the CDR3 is TGTGCCAGCAGCCGGTCCGGGACAGGGATCGTCAATGAGCAGTTCTTC. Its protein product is CASSRSGTGIVNEQFF.

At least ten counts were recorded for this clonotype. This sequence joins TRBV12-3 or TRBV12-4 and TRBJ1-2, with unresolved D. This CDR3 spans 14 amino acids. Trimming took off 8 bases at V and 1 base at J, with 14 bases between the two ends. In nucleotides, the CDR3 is TGTGCCAGCGGTAGGGCCCAGAATAACTATGGCTACACCTTC. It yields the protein CASGRAQNNYGYTF.

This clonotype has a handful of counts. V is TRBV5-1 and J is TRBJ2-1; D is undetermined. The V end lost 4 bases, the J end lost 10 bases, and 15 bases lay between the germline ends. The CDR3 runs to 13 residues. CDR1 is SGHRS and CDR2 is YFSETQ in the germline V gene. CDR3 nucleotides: TGCGCCAGCAGCCAGGACCCCACCGGGGAGCAGTTCTTC. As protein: CASSQDPTGEQFF.

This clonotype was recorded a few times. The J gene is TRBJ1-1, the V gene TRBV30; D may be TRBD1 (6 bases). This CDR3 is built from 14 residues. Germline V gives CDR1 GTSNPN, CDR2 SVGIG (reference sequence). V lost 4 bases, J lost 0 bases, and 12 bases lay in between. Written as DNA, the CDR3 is TGTGCCTGGACTCAGGGGCGCATGAACACTGAAGCTTTCTTT. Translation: CAWTQGRMNTEAFF.

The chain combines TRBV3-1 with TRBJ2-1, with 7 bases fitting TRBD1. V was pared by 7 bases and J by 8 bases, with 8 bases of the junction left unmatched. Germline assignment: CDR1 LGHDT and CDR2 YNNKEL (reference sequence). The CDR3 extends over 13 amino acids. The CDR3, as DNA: TGTGCCAGCACCGCCAACAGGGGCTATGAGCAGTTCTTC. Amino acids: CASTANRGYEQFF.

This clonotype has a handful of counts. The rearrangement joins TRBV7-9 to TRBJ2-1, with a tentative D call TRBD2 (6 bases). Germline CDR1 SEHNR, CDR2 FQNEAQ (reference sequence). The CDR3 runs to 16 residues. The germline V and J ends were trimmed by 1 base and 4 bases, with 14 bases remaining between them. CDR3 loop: CASSLGVGGAYNEQFF. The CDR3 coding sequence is TGTGCCAGCAGCTTAGGGGTGGGAGGAGCATACAATGAGCAGTTCTTC. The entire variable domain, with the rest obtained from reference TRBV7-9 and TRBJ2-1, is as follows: DTGVSQNPRHKITKRGQNVTFRCDPISEHNRLYWYRQTLGQGPEFLTYFQNEAQLEKSRLLSDRFSAERPKGSFSTLEIQRTEQGDSAMYLCASSLGVGGAYNEQFFGPGTRLTVL.